What follows is one T cell receptor (beta chain) and its context. The data were produced by immunoSEQ multiplex PCR, yet TCRdb's version contains in-frame clones alone and is incomplete. The sample gives millions of clones, approximately 95% of which show up once; 0.85% to 1.3% is in the top ten. Terminally differentiated effector memory CD45RA+ cells were left out of the naive CD8 fraction, which was CD45RO-negative and positively selected for CCR7. These data come from a study of shared clonotypes between healthy human individuals. Germline V lookup: CDR1 LNHDA, CDR2 SQIVND (reference sequence). This CDR3 contains 16 residues. V dropped 7 bases and J dropped 5; count of bases not matched to a gene: 14.

The J gene is TRBJ2-3, the V gene TRBV19; 8 positions agree with TRBD2. The sample consisted of naive CD8+ T cells sorted from blood. The sequence derives from a man younger than 35 in good health. CDR3 DNA sequence: TGTGCCAGTACCCCGGAGGCGGGGGGATTGGTAGATACGCAGTATTTT. It encodes CASTPEAGGLVDTQYF.